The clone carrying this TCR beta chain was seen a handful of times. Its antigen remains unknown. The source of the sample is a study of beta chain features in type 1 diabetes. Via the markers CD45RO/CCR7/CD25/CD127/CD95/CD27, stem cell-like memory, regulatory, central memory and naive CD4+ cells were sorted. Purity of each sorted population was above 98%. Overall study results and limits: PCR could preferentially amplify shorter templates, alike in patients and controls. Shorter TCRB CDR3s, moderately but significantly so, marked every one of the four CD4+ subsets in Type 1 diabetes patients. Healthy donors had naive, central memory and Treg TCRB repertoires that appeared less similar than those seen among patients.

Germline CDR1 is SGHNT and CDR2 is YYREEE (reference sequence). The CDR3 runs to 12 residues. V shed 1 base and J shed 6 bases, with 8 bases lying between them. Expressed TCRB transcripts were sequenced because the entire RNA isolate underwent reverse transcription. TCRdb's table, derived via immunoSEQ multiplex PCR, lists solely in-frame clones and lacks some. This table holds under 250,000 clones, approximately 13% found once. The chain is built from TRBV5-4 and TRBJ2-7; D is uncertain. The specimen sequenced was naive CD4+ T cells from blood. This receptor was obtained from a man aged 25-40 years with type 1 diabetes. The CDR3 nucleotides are TGTGCCAGCAGCTTGTTGCCGGGCGAGCAGTACTTC. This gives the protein CASSLLPGEQYF.